This T cell receptor (beta chain) was recovered during a study of early T cells in non-severe SARS-CoV-2 infection. Whole-study findings and limits: CD4 and private specificities were missed by VDJdb matching, which favored anti-spike CD8 responses.

Germline CDR1 and CDR2: LGHDT and YNNKEL (reference sequence). J lost 7 bases, V lost 2 bases, and 5 bases had no gene match. This CDR3 is built from 15 residues. Remarks on this clonotype: Its specificity is unknown.

MiXCR was run by TCRdb on the 5' RACE reads, yielding one entry per CDR3 protein. The table has about 29,000 distinct CDR3 sequences, more than 4% seen once; the top ten hold less than 7.5%. This chain joins TRBV3-1 and TRBJ2-2, with 9 bases that match TRBD1. Sequenced sample: whole blood. The clonotype originates from an adult who was a healthcare worker with PCR-confirmed SARS-CoV-2 infection or an uninfected control (not recorded which). CDR3 sequence (DNA): TGTGCCAGCAGCCAAACAGGGGGCGTCGGCGGGGAGCTGTTTTTT. It codes for CASSQTGGVGGELFF. Full variable domain (missing parts from reference TRBV3-1 and TRBJ2-2): DTAVSQTPKYLVTQMGNDKSIKCEQNLGHDTMYWYKQDSKKFLKIMFSYNNKELIINETVPNRFSPKSPDKAHLNLHINSLELGDSAVYFCASSQTGGVGGELFFGEGSRLTVL.